This T cell receptor beta chain was recorded in a study of regulatory T cells in long-lasting Graves disease. Findings of the study overall: Persistent disease was characterized by preferential usage of TRBV28, TRBJ1-2 and TRBJ2-5. Among the persistent patients, fewer than 3,000 public clonotypes were shared, more than the approximately 1,000 shared among new patients.

Ten or more counts support this clonotype. Its antigen is undetermined. Arm-PCR with iRepertoire HTBI primers amplified the CDR3 regions for these TCR beta libraries. TCRdb re-analysed the multiplex PCR reads in MiXCR, keeping a single row per CDR3 protein. The repertoire consists of roughly 500,000 distinct CDR3 sequences, with approximately 12% occurring once and the leading ten covering roughly a tenth. Time point in this sample: newly diagnosed GD, antithyroid drugs for less than 3 months. From RNA extracted from PBMCs, the TCR library was made. The guidelines of the American Thyroid Association were the basis for diagnosing Graves' disease. Germline lookup yields CDR1 SQVTM and CDR2 ANQGSEA. V was pared by 0 bases and J by 2 bases, with 11 bases between. This CDR3 has 14 amino acids. The data were also submitted as part of a second study, on T cells in Graves' hyperthyroidism and ophthalmopathy.

The TCR originated in a man younger than 40 with Graves disease. Sequencing used peripheral blood mononuclear cells (PBMCs), obtained at new diagnosis, from a patient treated with antithyroid drugs. V is TRBV29-1 and J is TRBJ2-7; perhaps TRBD2 as D (5 bases). In DNA, the CDR3 is TGCAGCGTTGAAGATCGGGCTAGCACCTACGAGCAGTACTTC. It encodes CSVEDRASTYEQYF.